These T cell receptor beta chains were read from a single sample in a study of cytomegalovirus exposure and HLA in healthy donors. Sequencing used immunoSEQ multiplex PCR; TCRdb keeps in-frame clones, though not all of them. The table has 110,000 or so clones, 70% to 85% seen once; the top ten hold around 2.3%. Sequencing was performed on PBMCs. The receptor source for this set is a woman younger than 35 in good health and CMV-seronegative. The CDR3 runs from the conserved cysteine through the conserved F or W. The D gene is left open where the match is weak. Rows give clone size only sometimes, using once, few, many, or a class for an expanded clone.

cdr3_length	clone_size	d_call	v_call	j_call	cdr3_aa	cdr3_nt
19	once	TRBD2	TRBV28	TRBJ2-7	CASSFYSGKRERFAYEQYF	TGTGCCAGCAGCTTTTATTCCGGAAAGCGGGAGCGATTCGCCTACGAGCAGTACTTC
15	NA	NA	TRBV7-9	TRBJ2-1	CASSPSGSPYNEQFF	TGTGCCAGCAGCCCATCAGGATCCCCCTACAATGAGCAGTTCTTC
15	NA	NA	TRBV27	TRBJ2-2	CASSSQGMNTGELFF	TGTGCCAGCAGTTCTCAGGGGATGAACACCGGGGAGCTGTTTTTT
14	NA	TRBD1	TRBV5-1	TRBJ1-1	CASRPGTGKAEAFF	TGCGCCAGCAGGCCCGGGACAGGGAAAGCTGAAGCTTTCTTT
16	NA	TRBD1	TRBV6-5	TRBJ1-4	CASSYSYRGRDEKLFF	TGTGCCAGCAGTTACTCGTACAGGGGACGGGATGAAAAACTGTTTTTT
13	NA	NA	TRBV14	TRBJ1-1	CASSQVTDTEAFF	TGTGCCAGCAGCCAAGTCACGGACACTGAAGCTTTCTTT
13	NA	TRBD1	TRBV28	TRBJ2-3	CASSIQGADTQYF	TGTGCCAGCAGTATCCAGGGGGCTGATACGCAGTATTTT
12	NA	NA	TRBV29-1	TRBJ2-2	CSVDSEAGELFF	TGCAGCGTTGATTCGGAGGCCGGGGAGCTGTTTTTT
15	NA	NA	TRBV6-5	TRBJ1-1	CASSYKGHQNTEAFF	TGTGCCAGCAGTTACAAAGGACACCAGAACACTGAAGCTTTCTTT
15	few	TRBD1	TRBV6-6	TRBJ1-4	CASSYFGQGEVKLFF	TGTGCCAGCAGTTACTTTGGACAGGGGGAGGTAAAACTGTTTTTT
13	NA	NA	TRBV2	TRBJ1-1	CASSNFGRGEAFF	TGTGCCAGCAGTAATTTTGGACGGGGGGAAGCTTTCTTT
14	few	NA	TRBV5-1	TRBJ2-1	CASSLEGVLHEQFF	TGCGCCAGCAGCTTGGAAGGGGTACTGCATGAGCAGTTCTTC
15	NA	NA	TRBV4-1	TRBJ1-4	CASSPRTATNEKLFF	TGCGCCAGCAGCCCAAGGACAGCAACTAATGAAAAACTGTTTTTT
16	NA	TRBD2	TRBV5-1	TRBJ2-1	CASSLGSGGLYNEQFF	TGCGCCAGCAGCTTGGGAAGCGGGGGACTCTACAATGAGCAGTTCTTC
15	once	TRBD2	TRBV29-1	TRBJ2-3	CSVGPSGRGSDTQYF	TGCAGCGTAGGCCCTAGCGGGAGAGGATCAGATACGCAGTATTTT
19	NA	TRBD2	TRBV14	TRBJ2-3	CASSQVGLAGGPPEDTQYF	TGTGCCAGCAGCCAAGTTGGACTAGCGGGAGGTCCACCCGAAGATACGCAGTATTTT